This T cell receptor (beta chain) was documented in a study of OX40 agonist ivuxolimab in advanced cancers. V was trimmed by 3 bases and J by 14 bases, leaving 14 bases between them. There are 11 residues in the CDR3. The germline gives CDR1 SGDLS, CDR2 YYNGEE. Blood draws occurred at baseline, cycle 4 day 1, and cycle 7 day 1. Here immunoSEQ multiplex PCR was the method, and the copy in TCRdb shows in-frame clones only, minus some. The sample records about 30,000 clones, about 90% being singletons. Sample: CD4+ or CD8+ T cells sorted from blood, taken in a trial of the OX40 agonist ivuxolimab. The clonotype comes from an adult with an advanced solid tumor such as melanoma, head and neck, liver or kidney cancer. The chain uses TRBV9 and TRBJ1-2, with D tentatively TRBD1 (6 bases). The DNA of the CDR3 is TGTGCCAGCAGCGGAGGACAGACAAGTACCTTC. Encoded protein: CASSGGQTSTF.